This TCR beta chain stems from a study of blood T cells in healthy people across ages. This CDR3 region has 15 residues. Germline V CDR1 and CDR2: DFQATT, SNEGSKA (reference sequence). After removal of 6 bases from V and 6 bases from J, the junction contained 8 bases not matched to a gene. Overall study findings and caveats: More naive CD4+ cells and higher diversity were found in long-lived than in aged donors. Diversity of TCR beta per million T cells declined in a roughly linear way with age.

The authors ran a second PCR of roughly 6 to 12 cycles using a sample-barcoded 5' primer and a J-beta primer mix. Each cDNA was tagged by a template-switch adaptor containing 12 random nucleotides. TCRdb independently ran MiXCR on the 5' RACE reads; one entry per CDR3 protein. This sample has around 1.7 million distinct CDR3 sequences, with 28% found just once. This clonotype was counted only a few times. Its antigen is unidentified. Donors gave roughly 10 milliliters of peripheral blood apiece. V usage is TRBV20-1 and J usage is TRBJ2-1; TRBD2 agrees at 13 bases. The source material was blood. The origin of this receptor is a woman aged 25 to 45 in good health. The CDR3 loop reads CSADGLAGDGNEQFF. CDR3 nucleotides: TGCAGTGCCGACGGACTAGCGGGAGATGGCAATGAGCAGTTCTTC.